These 31 T cell receptor beta chains were sequenced from one sample in a study of CD8+ T cells in alopecia areata. Extraction and reverse transcription of RNA yielded cDNA as the sequencing template. Using immunoSEQ multiplex PCR, the repertoire was profiled, and TCRdb retains in-frame clones only, with some absent. The repertoire holds 70,000 or so clones, with around 30% as singletons. Treatment of the sample: oral pan-JAK inhibitor, 5-10 mg twice daily. Sequencing was performed on CD8+ T cells sorted from blood, taken at week 4, from a patient treated with tofacitinib. The receptors come from a human donor with alopecia areata.

This clone was detected only a few times. V gene TRBV27 combines with J gene TRBJ1-1; no clear D gene. Germline V lookup: CDR1 MNHEY, CDR2 SMNVEV (reference sequence). The CDR3 has 13 residues. The V gene lost 1 base and the J gene lost 1 base, with 4 bases spanning the gap. CDR3 in amino acids: CASSLYSNTEAFF. The CDR3 DNA reads TGTGCCAGCAGTTTATATTCGAACACTGAAGCTTTCTTT.

V and J are TRBV30 and TRBJ1-2; no definite D call. The CDR3 has 12 amino acids. The germline V and J ends were trimmed by 4 bases and 8 bases, with 14 bases remaining between them. Germline-derived CDR1 and CDR2 are GTSNPN and SVGIG (reference sequence). The DNA for the CDR3 is TGTGCCTGGACCCTAGAAGGCTTAGGCTACACCTTC. Its protein product is CAWTLEGLGYTF.

This clone was recorded only once. J is TRBJ2-7 and V is TRBV15, with D unclear. The CDR3 has 11 residues. The germline V and J ends were trimmed by 11 bases and 5 bases, with 13 bases remaining between them. CDR1 is LNHNV and CDR2 is YYDKDF in the germline V gene (reference sequence). The chain's CDR3 is CASGVNHEQYF. In DNA, the CDR3 is TGTGCCTCAGGCGTCAACCACGAGCAGTACTTC.

The rearrangement links TRBV4-1 to TRBJ1-5; 7 bases map to TRBD1. The V gene's germline CDR1 is MGHRA and CDR2 YSYEKL. The CDR3 runs to 15 residues. V was clipped by 3 bases and J by 4 bases; unmatched bases: 6. CDR3 loop: CASSHRDSFNQPQHF. CDR3 bases: TGCGCCAGCAGCCACCGGGACAGCTTTAATCAGCCCCAGCATTTT.

V and J are TRBV29-1 and TRBJ2-5; 13 positions agree with TRBD2. Near its end, the DNA agrees better with TRBJ2-7, so the J call may be wrong. Per the germline V gene, CDR1 is SQVTM and CDR2 is ANQGSEA. The CDR3 length is 14 residues. The CDR3 bases are TGCAGCGTCGTGGGACTAGCGGGATTCCACGAGCAGTACTTC. This encodes CSVVGLAGFHEQYF.

This clone was picked up a small number of times. This chain links TRBV5-1 with TRBJ1-1, with D unclear. The CDR3 length is 17 residues. CDR1 is SGHRS and CDR2 is YFSETQ in the germline V gene. Trimming pared 0 bases from V and 1 base from J, leaving 16 bases between. The CDR3: CASSLAPYQIGNTEAFF. The CDR3 region has the DNA TGCGCCAGCAGCTTGGCCCCATACCAGATCGGGAACACTGAAGCTTTCTTT. Using reference TRBV5-1 and TRBJ1-1 for the parts outside the CDR3, the full variable domain is KAGVTQTPRYLIKTRGQQVTLSCSPISGHRSVSWYQQTPGQGLQFLFEYFSETQRNKGNFPGRFSGRQFSNSRSEMNVSTLELGDSALYLCASSLAPYQIGNTEAFFGQGTRLTVV.

In DNA, the CDR3 is TGTGCCAGCAGTGGACAGGGGGCCTTCTATGGCTACACCTTC. This gives the protein CASSGQGAFYGYTF. This rearrangement joins TRBV6-6 to TRBJ1-2, with TRBD1 matching 11 bases. Germline-derived CDR1 and CDR2 are MNHNY and SVGAGI (reference sequence). CDR3 length equals 14 residues. V dropped 5 bases and J dropped 4; count of bases not matched to a gene: 3.

The chain links TRBV11-2 to TRBJ2-2; 8 bases are shared with TRBD1. Germline lookup yields CDR1 SGHAT and CDR2 FQNNGV. The CDR3 is 17 residues long. The junction had 7 bases not matched to a gene; V was cut back by 1 base and J by 3 bases. The CDR3 is CASSLAGQGYHTGELFF. The CDR3, as DNA: TGTGCCAGCAGCTTAGCCGGACAGGGTTATCACACCGGGGAGCTGTTTTTT.

The chain employs TRBV27 and TRBJ2-3, with TRBD2 matching over 9 bases. The CDR3 sequence is 15 residues long. V dropped 5 bases and J dropped 3; count of bases not matched to a gene: 6. Germline-derived CDR1 and CDR2 are MNHEY and SMNVEV (reference sequence). CDR3 amino acids: CASSVSGSVTDTQYF. The CDR3 coding sequence is TGTGCCAGCAGTGTTAGCGGGAGTGTAACAGATACGCAGTATTTT.

This clone was seen only once. This rearrangement joins TRBV30 to TRBJ1-2, with D unresolved. The CDR3 runs to 16 residues. Germline values: CDR1 GTSNPN, CDR2 SVGIG (reference sequence). Trimming cost V 4 bases and J 2 bases, with 20 bases left between them. As DNA, the CDR3 is TGTGCCTGGATCTTGAAGGAACGGTCGCAGAACTATGGCTACACCTTC. This translates into CAWILKERSQNYGYTF.

In this sample, this clone turned up once. This chain links TRBV29-1 with TRBJ1-1; D is unclear. Germline CDR1 is SQVTM and CDR2 is ANQGSEA. Trimming removed 1 base from V and 1 base from J, with 7 bases in between. The CDR3 covers 13 residues. CDR3 amino acids: CSVEGGKNTEAFF. In DNA, the CDR3 is TGCAGCGTTGAAGGGGGAAAGAACACTGAAGCTTTCTTT.

This chain uses TRBV29-1 with TRBJ2-3, with D maybe TRBD2 (5 bases). Trimming cost V 0 bases and J 5 bases, with 15 bases left between them. Germline CDR1 reads SQVTM; CDR2 reads ANQGSEA. This CDR3 has 15 residues. The CDR3 loop reads CSVEDSPGRGDTQYF. CDR3 nucleotide sequence: TGCAGCGTTGAAGATAGTCCGGGGAGAGGAGATACGCAGTATTTT.

This clone was counted between two and nine times. The chain joins TRBV7-9 to TRBJ2-1; D ambiguous. The CDR3 runs to 12 residues. V was cut by 2 bases and J by 5 bases, with 4 bases left in between. From germline, CDR1 is SEHNR and CDR2 FQNEAQ (reference sequence). The DNA of the CDR3 is TGTGCCAGCAGCTTAATCCACAATGAGCAGTTCTTC. It encodes CASSLIHNEQFF.

There are a few counts of this clone. The chain has TRBV5-1 and TRBJ1-2; a possible D gene is TRBD1 (5 bases). Per germline, CDR1 SGHRS and CDR2 YFSETQ. This CDR3 is 14 amino acids long. Deletions cut 1 base from V and 7 bases from J, with 14 bases between. CDR3 sequence: CASSLIEGLGGYTF. CDR3 nucleotide sequence: TGCGCCAGCAGCTTGATTGAGGGACTCGGTGGCTACACCTTC.

The genes are TRBV28 and TRBJ2-7, with D unclear. This CDR3 contains 16 residues. The germline gives CDR1 MDHEN, CDR2 SYDVKM. V shed 3 bases and J shed 0 bases, with 15 bases lying between them. Here the CDR3 DNA reads TGTGCCAGCAGTTTCCCCGGCACCCTGAGCTCCTACGAGCAGTACTTC. Residues: CASSFPGTLSSYEQYF.

The chain links TRBV7-6 to TRBJ2-3; TRBD2 agrees at 11 bases. The V gene's germline CDR1 is SGHVS and CDR2 FNYEAQ. This CDR3 contains 17 residues. V lost 5 bases and J lost 0; bases outside the gene matches: 7. The CDR3 reads CASSLLWTSGSTDTQYF. The CDR3 DNA reads as TGTGCCAGCAGCCTCCTCTGGACTAGCGGGAGCACAGATACGCAGTATTTT.

V and J are TRBV7-9 and TRBJ2-7; the D is unclear. The V gene lost 5 bases and the J gene lost 3 bases, with 17 bases spanning the gap. CDR1 and CDR2 (germline): SEHNR, FQNEAQ (reference sequence). This CDR3 has 15 residues. The CDR3 DNA reads TGTGCCAGCAGCCCACCATCAGTTCCTCACTACGAGCAGTACTTC. It translates to CASSPPSVPHYEQYF.

The V and J genes are TRBV6-5 and TRBJ2-6; D is undetermined. From germline, CDR1 is MNHEY and CDR2 SVGAGI. This CDR3 has 15 amino acids. V lost 7 bases and J lost 0, with 10 bases in between. In nucleotides, the CDR3 is TGTGCCAGCACAGGATCCCTCTCTGGGGCCAACGTCCTGACTTTC. It yields the protein CASTGSLSGANVLTF.

This clone was seen a few times. V and J are TRBV5-4 and TRBJ2-2, with 11 bases identical to TRBD2. CDR3 length equals 16 residues. The ends lost 3 bases at V and 5 bases at J; junction bases unmatched: 6. Per the germline V gene, CDR1 is SGHNT and CDR2 is YYREEE (reference sequence). CDR3: CASSSRLAGKTGELFF. In DNA, the CDR3 is TGTGCCAGCAGCTCAAGACTAGCGGGAAAGACCGGGGAGCTGTTTTTT.

This clone appeared a few times. The chain is built from TRBV29-1 and TRBJ2-5; 7 bases are a match to TRBD1. This CDR3 is 13 amino acids long. V trimming: 6 bases; J trimming: 5 bases; junction bases outside the gene matches: 9. Germline loops: CDR1 SQVTM, CDR2 ANQGSEA. The CDR3, as DNA: TGCAGCGTAGACGCCGGGACAGAGGAGACCCAGTACTTC. Translation gives CSVDAGTEETQYF.

This clone was picked up a small number of times. As DNA, the CDR3 is TGTGCCAGCAGCGTAGGGACAGGGGCCTACGAGCAGTACTTC. Translation: CASSVGTGAYEQYF. This chain uses TRBV9 with TRBJ2-7; 9 bases are shared with TRBD1. Germline values: CDR1 SGDLS, CDR2 YYNGEE. The junction had 0 bases not matched to a gene; V was cut back by 0 bases and J by 2 bases. This CDR3 has 14 residues. Combining the CDR3 with reference TRBV9 and TRBJ2-7 gives the whole variable domain DSGVTQTPKHLITATGQRVTLRCSPRSGDLSVYWYQQSLDQGLQFLIQYYNGEERAKGNILERFSAQQFPDLHSELNLSSLELGDSALYFCASSVGTGAYEQYFGPGTRLTVT.

This clone was detected only a few times. J is TRBJ2-3 and V is TRBV30; 10 bases map to TRBD1. Germline assignment: CDR1 GTSNPN and CDR2 SVGIG (reference sequence). The trim removed 2 bases at V and 3 bases at J, leaving 5 bases unmatched. CDR3 length equals 15 residues. Here the CDR3 DNA reads TGTGCCTGGAGTCCGAGGACAGGGGGGACAGATACGCAGTATTTT. Its protein is CAWSPRTGGTDTQYF.

The rearrangement links TRBV11-2 to TRBJ1-1, with unresolved D. V lost 1 base, J lost 5 bases, and 5 bases lay in between. This CDR3 is built from 12 residues. Germline CDR1 is SGHAT and CDR2 is FQNNGV. The CDR3 sequence is CASSLAQTEAFF. CDR3 nucleotide sequence: TGTGCCAGCAGCTTAGCACAGACTGAAGCTTTCTTT.

This clone has more than one count but fewer than ten. This sequence joins TRBV19 and TRBJ1-1, with TRBD1 matching 7 bases. Germline CDR1 LNHDA, CDR2 SQIVND (reference sequence). The CDR3 covers 12 residues. Trimming took 5 bases from V and 5 from J; bases not matched to a gene: 2. The DNA for the CDR3 is TGTGCCAGTAGTCCAGGGGGTACTGAAGCTTTCTTT. Translation: CASSPGGTEAFF.

CDR3 residues: CAWSHGGGYNEQFF. The CDR3 bases are TGTGCCTGGAGTCACGGCGGGGGCTACAATGAGCAGTTCTTC. The chain uses TRBV30 and TRBJ2-1; 7 bases map to TRBD2. The ends lost 2 bases at V and 3 bases at J; junction bases unmatched: 4. The germline V gene has CDR1 GTSNPN and CDR2 SVGIG (reference sequence). This CDR3 spans 14 amino acids.

The chain joins TRBV30 to TRBJ1-1; perhaps TRBD1 as D (6 bases). The V and J ends lost 5 bases and 5 bases respectively, with 18 bases between them. This CDR3 is 14 amino acids long. Germline values: CDR1 GTSNPN, CDR2 SVGIG (reference sequence). The CDR3 DNA follows: TGTGCCTGGCACCACGGGGGGGGGCGAACTGAAGCTTTCTTT. Translation: CAWHHGGGRTEAFF.

This clone was seen once. The CDR3 protein is CSAVSGGTGELFF. As DNA, the CDR3 is TGCAGCGCAGTATCCGGGGGCACCGGGGAGCTGTTTTTT. The chain carries TRBV29-1 and TRBJ2-2; tentatively, D is TRBD2 (6 bases). Germline V gene lookup returns CDR1 SQVTM and CDR2 ANQGSEA. V dropped 7 bases and J dropped 4 bases, with 13 bases sitting between them. CDR3 size: 13 residues.

This clone came up a few times. This same CDR3 is encoded by further DNA sequences in the sample. The chain joins TRBV25-1 to TRBJ2-7; D unresolved. Germline V gives CDR1 MGHDK, CDR2 SYGVNS. The V and J ends lost 8 bases and 3 bases respectively, with 5 bases between them. The CDR3 has 10 residues. The CDR3 region is CASSDYEQYF. CDR3 coding DNA: TGTGCCAGCTCCGACTACGAGCAGTACTTC.

This clone was observed a few times. The chain recombines TRBV11-2 with TRBJ2-2; possibly TRBD1 for D (5 bases). V shed 1 base and J shed 6 bases, with 12 bases lying between them. Germline V gene data show CDR1 as SGHAT and CDR2 as FQNNGV. The CDR3 spans 15 residues. The CDR3 region is CASSLVQGLAGELFF. The DNA of the CDR3 is TGTGCCAGCAGCTTAGTTCAGGGTTTAGCCGGGGAGCTGTTTTTT.

This chain links TRBV7-9 with TRBJ2-3; 13 positions agree with TRBD2. Germline-derived CDR1 and CDR2 are SEHNR and FQNEAQ (reference sequence). Trimming cost V 6 bases and J 2 bases; bases outside gene matches: 14. This CDR3 is 19 amino acids long. DNA of the CDR3: TGTGCCAGCAGTCCTCAGGGACTAGCGGGATATGGGGTCACAGATACGCAGTATTTT. Translated, it gives CASSPQGLAGYGVTDTQYF. Drawing the rest from reference TRBV7-9 and TRBJ2-3, the complete variable domain is DTGVSQNPRHKITKRGQNVTFRCDPISEHNRLYWYRQTLGQGPEFLTYFQNEAQLEKSRLLSDRFSAERPKGSFSTLEIQRTEQGDSAMYLCASSPQGLAGYGVTDTQYFGPGTRLTVL.

V and J are TRBV6-5 and TRBJ2-5; no clear D. The V gene lost 2 bases and the J gene lost 7 bases, with 11 bases spanning the gap. This CDR3 is built from 13 residues. The germline CDR1 and CDR2 sequences are MNHEY and SVGAGI. The CDR3 sequence: CASSYRQARTQYF. For the CDR3, the DNA is TGTGCCAGCAGTTACCGGCAAGCAAGGACCCAGTACTTC.